This is a list of T cell receptor beta chains from one sample in a study of T-cell memory formation after mild COVID-19. MiXCR was run by TCRdb on the 5' RACE reads, yielding one entry per CDR3 protein. The repertoire includes approximately 440,000 distinct CDR3 sequences, 20% of them detected once, and 7.5% to 9.5% sits in the top ten. The source material was PBMCs or a T cell subset sorted from them (not recorded which). The receptors here all came from an adult woman who had mild COVID-19 (a few samples of this study predate the infection). Cell type and time point are not known. CDR3s include the opening cysteine and the closing phenylalanine or tryptophan. D genes are given only for firm matches. Clone sizes are given selectively: once, few, many, or a class where the clone is expanded.

abundance	j_gene	d_gene	v_gene	len	CDR3aa	CDR3nt
-	TRBJ2-7	-	TRBV24-1	14	CATSGREVSYEQYF	TGTGCCACCAGTGGCAGGGAGGTCTCCTACGAGCAGTACTTC
-	TRBJ2-5	-	TRBV20-1	13	CSARGRGKETQYF	TGCAGTGCTAGGGGGCGGGGCAAGGAGACCCAGTACTTC
-	TRBJ1-5	-	TRBV10-3	12	CAISTGDQPQHF	TGTGCCATCTCCACGGGGGACCAGCCCCAGCATTTT
few	TRBJ2-6	-	TRBV3-1	15	CASSHLGSGANVLTF	TGTGCCAGCAGCCACTTGGGCTCTGGGGCCAACGTCCTGACTTTC
few	TRBJ2-1	TRBD1	TRBV29-1	13	CSVSGTGSIEQFF	TGCAGCGTTTCCGGGACAGGGTCTATCGAGCAGTTCTTC
few	TRBJ1-1	-	TRBV19	12	CASLTPGAEAFF	TGTGCCAGTTTAACACCCGGGGCTGAAGCTTTCTTT
few	TRBJ1-1	-	TRBV6-5	18	CASSGLLAPRKGGTEAFF	TGTGCCAGCAGTGGACTGTTAGCGCCCAGAAAGGGGGGCACTGAAGCTTTCTTT
-	TRBJ2-7	TRBD2	TRBV15	19	CATSRDIGSGGTRPYEQYF	TGTGCCACCAGCAGAGATATTGGTAGCGGGGGGACCCGCCCCTACGAGCAGTACTTC
many	TRBJ2-3	-	TRBV4-3	13	CASSQDKPDTQYF	TGCGCCAGCAGCCAAGATAAACCAGATACGCAGTATTTT
few	TRBJ1-6	-	TRBV4-1	14	CASSQVSGLSPLHF	TGCGCCAGCAGCCAAGTATCAGGGCTTTCACCCCTCCACTTT
few	TRBJ2-1	TRBD2	TRBV12-3/TRBV12-4	14	CAARTSGRGYEQFF	TGTGCCGCACGGACTAGCGGGAGGGGGTATGAGCAGTTCTTC
-	TRBJ2-7	-	TRBV2	14	CASSDLGRTYEQYF	TGTGCCAGCAGTGATTTGGGCAGGACGTACGAGCAGTACTTC